This T cell receptor beta chain came from a study of cytomegalovirus exposure and HLA in healthy donors. Study information: Sequencing of roughly 180 million T cells in an earlier analysis found 95 million to 120 million unique TCR beta sequences. Study-level findings and limits: Sequences of the TCR beta chain were said to predict the HLA-A and HLA-B alleles of most subjects accurately. TCR beta V- and J-gene trimming was later associated with a missense DCLRE1C variant. The study designated about 160 TCR beta chains cytomegalovirus-associated.

A remark on this clone: Its cognate antigen is unknown.

Amplification used 60 Vbeta primers and 13 Jbeta primers. Sequenced by immunoSEQ multiplex PCR; TCRdb stores in-frame clones only, minus some. Of about 160,000 clones listed, approximately 84% are singletons. Germline values: CDR1 MNHNS, CDR2 SASEGT. Trimming cost V 8 bases and J 3 bases, with 14 bases left between them. The CDR3 consists of 13 residues. The chain combines TRBV6-1 with TRBJ2-7; D is possibly TRBD2 (7 bases). The sequence was obtained from a woman aged 40-49 years in good health and CMV-seropositive. The specimen was PBMCs. The CDR3 reads CASRKGGSYEQYF. The CDR3 DNA is TGTGCCAGCCGTAAGGGGGGGAGCTACGAGCAGTACTTC.